The 24 T cell receptor beta chains presented below share a single source sample, sequenced in a study of shared clonotypes between healthy human individuals. Naivety among CD8 cells was defined by CD45RO negativity and positive CCR7 selection, thereby excluding terminally differentiated effector memory CD45RA+ cells. Data came from immunoSEQ multiplex PCR; TCRdb stores just in-frame clones and leaves some out. The top ten clones hold around 1.1% of a sample with some 2.1 million clones, around 96% of them seen once. The sample comprised naive CD8+ T cells sorted from blood. The receptors derive from a man between 18 and 35 years old in good health.

This clone was recorded only once. CDR3 residues: CASSIGEGPNQPQHF. Written as DNA, the CDR3 is TGTGCCAGCAGCATCGGAGAGGGTCCGAATCAGCCCCAGCATTTT. The chain has TRBV6-5 and TRBJ1-5, with D unresolved. The CDR3 is made up of 15 amino acids. CDR1 and CDR2 from the germline V gene are MNHEY and SVGAGI. V was trimmed by 6 bases and J by 4 bases, leaving 16 bases between them.

The gene calls are TRBV5-6 and TRBJ2-7; D might be TRBD2 (7 bases). Germline CDR1 and CDR2: SGHDT and YYEEEE. Trimming took off 1 base at V and 7 bases at J, with 15 bases between the two ends. The CDR3 is made up of 14 amino acids. For the CDR3, the DNA is TGTGCCAGCAGCTTGTCCGGGGGGCCAATGGAGCAGTACTTC. Protein: CASSLSGGPMEQYF.

Worth noting for this clone: The sample has other DNA sequences that encode this CDR3 too. The chain has TRBV5-1 and TRBJ2-7; D ambiguous. In germline, CDR1 is SGHRS, CDR2 YFSETQ. The length of the CDR3 is 11 residues. Deletions cut 1 base from V and 3 bases from J, with 2 bases between. Here the CDR3 reads CASSLYYEQYF. In nucleotides, the CDR3 is TGCGCCAGCAGCTTGTACTACGAGCAGTACTTC.

The chain combines TRBV5-1 with TRBJ2-5; 7 nucleotides line up with TRBD1. With V trimmed by 0 bases and J by 5 bases, 4 bases remained unmatched. The CDR3 is made up of 14 amino acids. Germline V gene lookup returns CDR1 SGHRS and CDR2 YFSETQ. CDR3: CASSLVQGWETQYF. DNA for the CDR3: TGCGCCAGCAGCTTGGTACAGGGGTGGGAGACCCAGTACTTC.

The chain has TRBV9 and TRBJ2-1, with 10 bases that match TRBD2. J was trimmed by 5 bases and V by 3 bases; bases with no gene match: 8. Per the germline V gene, CDR1 is SGDLS and CDR2 is YYNGEE. This CDR3 comprises 16 residues. CDR3 DNA: TGTGCCAGCAGCGCGTCCGGGACTAGCGACCACAATGAGCAGTTCTTC. Encoded protein: CASSASGTSDHNEQFF.

J is TRBJ2-5 and V is TRBV6-6; TRBD2 aligns across 15 bases. This CDR3 has 16 residues. Per germline, CDR1 MNHNY and CDR2 SVGAGI (reference sequence). V lost 8 bases to trimming and J lost 1 base; unmatched junction nucleotides: 5. CDR3 loop: CASGTSGGSLQETQYF. Here the CDR3 DNA reads TGTGCCAGCGGGACTAGCGGGGGGTCCCTCCAAGAGACCCAGTACTTC.

The CDR3 sequence: CASSSGANVLTF. As DNA, the CDR3 is TGTGCCAGCAGCTCTGGGGCCAACGTCCTGACTTTC. This rearrangement joins TRBV7-6 to TRBJ2-6; no clear D gene. The CDR3 loop spans 12 amino acids. V was trimmed by 4 bases and J by 2 bases, leaving 0 bases between them. Per germline, CDR1 SGHVS and CDR2 FNYEAQ.

The chain combines TRBV28 with TRBJ1-5, with 10 bases fitting TRBD1. CDR3 length: 14 amino acids. CDR1 MDHEN and CDR2 SYDVKM come from the germline V gene. Germline trimming cut 6 bases from V and 9 bases from J; bases unmatched to any gene: 8. This CDR3 reads CASRGTGEWRPQHF. In DNA form, the CDR3 reads TGTGCCAGCAGAGGGACAGGGGAATGGCGGCCCCAGCATTTT.

The chain couples TRBV4-1 to TRBJ1-2, with D possibly matching TRBD1 (5 bases). CDR1 and CDR2 (germline): MGHRA, YSYEKL. This CDR3 is built from 15 residues. Between the trimmed V and J ends, which lost 0 bases and 5 bases, there was a span of 13 bases. CDR3 in DNA: TGCGCCAGCAGCCAAGATAGGGGCGGGGGATATGGCTACACCTTC. It codes for CASSQDRGGGYGYTF.

The chain joins TRBV9 to TRBJ2-7; D is perhaps TRBD2 (5 bases). The V end lost 0 bases, the J end lost 0 bases, and 10 bases lay between the germline ends. This CDR3 contains 15 residues. Per germline, CDR1 SGDLS and CDR2 YYNGEE. The CDR3 sequence is CASSVAPGNSYEQYF. CDR3 in DNA: TGTGCCAGCAGCGTAGCCCCCGGGAACTCCTACGAGCAGTACTTC.

This chain uses TRBV27 with TRBJ1-2; 7 positions agree with TRBD1. The CDR3 runs to 17 residues. Germline lookup yields CDR1 MNHEY and CDR2 SMNVEV (reference sequence). With 5 bases clipped from V and 3 bases from J, the junction kept 15 bases outside the gene matches. This chain's CDR3 is CASSPLGVGQADYGYTF. CDR3 sequence (DNA): TGTGCCAGCAGTCCGTTAGGGGTCGGACAGGCCGACTATGGCTACACCTTC.

The chain couples TRBV10-3 to TRBJ1-1; 7 bases are a match to TRBD1. Germline CDR1 is ENHRY and CDR2 is SYGVKD. This CDR3 is 14 amino acids long. V gave up 0 bases and J gave up 7 bases; unmatched junction bases: 5. CDR3 in amino acids: CAISESGTAVEAFF. The CDR3 bases are TGTGCCATCAGTGAGTCTGGGACAGCCGTTGAAGCTTTCTTT.

In the case of this clone: This sample includes further DNA sequences coding for the same CDR3. This chain uses TRBV30 with TRBJ2-7; D possibly uses TRBD1 or TRBD2 (5 bases each). V dropped 2 bases and J dropped 2 bases, with 10 bases sitting between them. This CDR3 spans 13 amino acids. Germline V gene lookup returns CDR1 GTSNPN and CDR2 SVGIG (reference sequence). Here the CDR3 DNA reads TGTGCCTGGAGTCCCGGGACCACCTACGAGCAGTACTTC. Translation gives CAWSPGTTYEQYF.

V usage is TRBV7-9 and J usage is TRBJ2-7, with a possible D match to TRBD1 (6 bases). The V gene's germline CDR1 is SEHNR and CDR2 FQNEAQ (reference sequence). Deletions cut 5 bases from V and 3 bases from J, with 14 bases between. The length of the CDR3 is 14 residues. CDR3 DNA sequence: TGTGCCAGCAGCGACTCCCACAGGGTCTACGAGCAGTACTTC. Encoded protein: CASSDSHRVYEQYF. Combining the CDR3 with reference TRBV7-9 and TRBJ2-7 gives the whole variable domain DTGVSQNPRHKITKRGQNVTFRCDPISEHNRLYWYRQTLGQGPEFLTYFQNEAQLEKSRLLSDRFSAERPKGSFSTLEIQRTEQGDSAMYLCASSDSHRVYEQYFGPGTRLTVT.

V and J are TRBV25-1 and TRBJ1-2; D is ambiguous. The length of the CDR3 is 14 residues. V was shortened by 3 bases and J by 4 bases, with 12 bases between the two germline ends. CDR1 is MGHDK, CDR2 SYGVNS, per germline. The CDR3: CASSDSLAVYGYTF. The CDR3 DNA is TGTGCCAGCAGTGACTCCTTGGCGGTCTATGGCTACACCTTC.

CDR3 sequence reads: CASSYGDRGLYEQYF. Written as DNA, the CDR3 is TGTGCCAGCAGTTACGGGGACAGGGGGCTGTACGAGCAGTACTTC. The rearrangement joins TRBV6-5 to TRBJ2-7, with 12 bases aligning to TRBD1. After removal of 2 bases from V and 4 bases from J, the junction contained 3 bases not matched to a gene. This CDR3 spans 15 amino acids. Germline V gene sequence: CDR1 MNHEY, CDR2 SVGAGI.

The gene calls are TRBV9 and TRBJ2-1; D not resolved. Trimming cost V 1 base and J 8 bases, with 7 bases left between them. Looked up from germline, CDR1 is SGDLS and CDR2 is YYNGEE. The CDR3 spans 12 residues. CDR3 protein: CASSVKDDEQFF. DNA of the CDR3: TGTGCCAGCAGCGTAAAGGATGATGAGCAGTTCTTC.

The chain is built from TRBV6-5 and TRBJ2-7; the D is unclear. Trimming stripped 6 bases from V and 4 bases from J, with 13 bases between. The CDR3 is 13 amino acids. Germline CDR1 and CDR2: MNHEY and SVGAGI. The CDR3 loop is CASSWGAVYEQYF. The CDR3 DNA is TGTGCCAGCAGCTGGGGTGCGGTTTACGAGCAGTACTTC.

The chain couples TRBV9 to TRBJ2-3; TRBD1 matches at 7 bases. This CDR3 region has 14 residues. Germline CDR1 reads SGDLS; CDR2 reads YYNGEE. After removal of 4 bases from V and 3 bases from J, the junction contained 5 bases not matched to a gene. The CDR3 bases are TGTGCCAGCAGCCCCCCGACAGGGACAGATACGCAGTATTTT. Its protein product is CASSPPTGTDTQYF.

The DNA for the CDR3 is TGTGCCAGCAGCTCAACCGGGGGCCTAACAGATACGCAGTATTTT. It yields the protein CASSSTGGLTDTQYF. J is TRBJ2-3 and V is TRBV7-9; possibly TRBD1 or TRBD2 for D (6 bases each). The CDR3 has 15 residues. V was pared by 4 bases and J by 3 bases, with 14 bases between. Germline assignment: CDR1 SEHNR and CDR2 FQNEAQ (reference sequence).

This clone occurred once. The chain carries TRBV6-4 and TRBJ2-5; D is perhaps TRBD1 (5 bases). The CDR3 is 12 amino acids. Germline V lookup: CDR1 MRHNA, CDR2 SNTAGT. V was shortened by 6 bases and J by 7 bases, with 12 bases between the two germline ends. CDR3 nucleotides: TGTGCCAGCAGGGTTCACCAGGGGACCCAGTACTTC. Amino acids: CASRVHQGTQYF.

The CDR3 DNA reads TGTGCCAGCAGTTACACACCCGACACCGCTTTCTTT. Translation: CASSYTPDTAFF. The gene calls are TRBV6-6 and TRBJ1-1; D remains unclear. In germline, CDR1 is MNHNY, CDR2 SVGAGI (reference sequence). V lost 2 bases and J lost 11, with 12 bases in between. This CDR3 comprises 12 residues.

As regards this clone: The same CDR3 arises from other DNA sequences in this sample as well. The gene calls are TRBV4-1 and TRBJ2-7, with D possibly called TRBD1 or TRBD2 (5 bases each). Trimming took off 3 bases at V and 3 bases at J, with 12 bases between the two ends. CDR3 length: 14 residues. Germline lookup yields CDR1 MGHRA and CDR2 YSYEKL. In DNA form, the CDR3 reads TGCGCCAGCAGCCACCTAGCAGGGAGCTACGAGCAGTACTTC. Translated: CASSHLAGSYEQYF.

The V and J genes are TRBV9 and TRBJ2-7, with TRBD1 matching 7 bases. Germline V gene sequence: CDR1 SGDLS, CDR2 YYNGEE. CDR3 length equals 14 residues. The V segment lost 5 bases and the J segment 2 bases; nucleotides outside the gene matches: 7. The CDR3 region is CASSISGTAYEQYF. In DNA, the CDR3 is TGTGCCAGCAGTATATCCGGGACAGCCTACGAGCAGTACTTC.